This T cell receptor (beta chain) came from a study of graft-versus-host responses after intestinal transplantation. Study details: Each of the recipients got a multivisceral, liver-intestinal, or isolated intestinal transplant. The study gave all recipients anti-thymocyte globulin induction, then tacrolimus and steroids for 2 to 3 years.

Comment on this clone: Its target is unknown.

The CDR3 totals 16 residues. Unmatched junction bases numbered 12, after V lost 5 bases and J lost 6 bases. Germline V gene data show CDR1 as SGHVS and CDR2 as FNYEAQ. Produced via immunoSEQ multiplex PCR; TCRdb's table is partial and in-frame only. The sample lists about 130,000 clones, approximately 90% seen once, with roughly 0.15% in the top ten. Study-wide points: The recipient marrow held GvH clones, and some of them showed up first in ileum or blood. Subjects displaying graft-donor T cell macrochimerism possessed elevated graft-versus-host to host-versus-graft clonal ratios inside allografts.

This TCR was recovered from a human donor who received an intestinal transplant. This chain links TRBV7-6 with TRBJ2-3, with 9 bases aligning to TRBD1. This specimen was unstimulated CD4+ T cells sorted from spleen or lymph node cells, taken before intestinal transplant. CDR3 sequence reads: CASSTSPGQGDDTQYF. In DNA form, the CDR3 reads TGTGCCAGCAGCACCTCGCCGGGACAGGGAGATGATACGCAGTATTTT.